This T cell receptor (beta chain) came from a study of blood T cell repertoires in COVID-19. Study context: The United States, Italy and Spain supplied acute and convalescent COVID-19 samples.

TCRdb's table, derived via immunoSEQ multiplex PCR, lists solely in-frame clones and lacks some. The sample has some 270,000 clones, roughly nine tenths seen once. The CDR3 spans 15 residues. Germline V gene data show CDR1 as SGHTA and CDR2 as FQGNSA. Trimming took off 4 bases at V and 5 bases at J, with 15 bases between the two ends. Two negative PCRs, clearance, or symptom resolution characterized the recovered Cohort 3 donors. This chain links TRBV7-2 with TRBJ1-5; D is perhaps TRBD1 (6 bases). This sequence originates from a woman aged 35 to 49 who had recovered from COVID-19. Sequencing was performed on PBMCs or T cells enriched from blood (not recorded which). In nucleotides, the CDR3 is TGTGCCAGCAGCTCCCGAGGGGGAAGTTATCAGCCCCAGCATTTT. It encodes CASSSRGGSYQPQHF.